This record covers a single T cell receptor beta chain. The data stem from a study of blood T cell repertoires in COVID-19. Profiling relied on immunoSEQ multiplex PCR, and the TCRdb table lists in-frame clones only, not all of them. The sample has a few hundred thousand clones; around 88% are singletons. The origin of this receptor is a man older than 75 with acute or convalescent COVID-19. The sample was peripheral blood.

This CDR3 reads CAISDRQNYGYTF. CDR3 DNA: TGTGCCATCAGTGATCGACAGAACTATGGCTACACCTTC. The chain combines TRBV10-3 with TRBJ1-2; D perhaps matches TRBD1 (5 bases). Germline V lookup: CDR1 ENHRY, CDR2 SYGVKD. The CDR3 spans 13 residues. The V end was cut by 3 bases, the J end by 2 bases, with 7 bases between.